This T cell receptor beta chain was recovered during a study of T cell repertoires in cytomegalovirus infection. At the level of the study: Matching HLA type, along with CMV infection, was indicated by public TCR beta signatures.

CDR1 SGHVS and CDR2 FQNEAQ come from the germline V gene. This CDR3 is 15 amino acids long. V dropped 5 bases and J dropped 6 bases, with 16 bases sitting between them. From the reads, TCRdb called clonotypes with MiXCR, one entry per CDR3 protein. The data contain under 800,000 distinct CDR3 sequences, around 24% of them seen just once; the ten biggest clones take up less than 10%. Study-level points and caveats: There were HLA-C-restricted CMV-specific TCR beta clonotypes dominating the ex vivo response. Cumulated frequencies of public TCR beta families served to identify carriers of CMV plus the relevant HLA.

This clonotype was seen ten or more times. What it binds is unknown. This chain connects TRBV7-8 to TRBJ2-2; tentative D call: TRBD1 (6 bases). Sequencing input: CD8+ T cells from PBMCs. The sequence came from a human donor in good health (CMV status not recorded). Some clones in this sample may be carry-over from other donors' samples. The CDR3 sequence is CASSPQGWGAGELFF. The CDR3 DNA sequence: TGTGCCAGCAGCCCGCAGGGGTGGGGTGCCGGGGAGCTGTTTTTT.